One sample yielded the 8 T cell receptor beta chains listed below, sequenced in a study of blood T cell repertoires in COVID-19. Assay used: immunoSEQ multiplex PCR; TCRdb lists only in-frame clones, some missing. This sample has hundreds of thousands of clones, with 85% to 90% found just once. Sequences were obtained from PBMCs or T cells enriched from blood (not recorded which). The source is a woman aged 50 to 60 in a cohort exposed to, infected with or recovered from COVID-19 (not recorded which).

Comments on this clone: A junction boundary mismatches the germline segment, possibly from a read error. The chain joins TRBV15 to TRBJ1-1; no clear D gene. The CDR3 spans 13 residues. Looked up from germline, CDR1 is LNHNV and CDR2 is YYDKDF (reference sequence). The CDR3 region is CATSRAAAAPVLF. The CDR3 DNA reads as TGTGCCACCAGCAGAGCGGCGGCAGCCCCAGTGCTCTTT.

This chain joins TRBV21-1 and TRBJ2-1; TRBD1, the D gene given by the table, was not confirmed from the DNA. TRBV21-1 is noted as a pseudogene. The CDR3 is made up of 13 amino acids. CDR3 region: CASSRTGGAEQFF. DNA of the CDR3: TGTGCCAGCAGCCGGACAGGGGGGGCTGAGCAGTTCTTC.

A single count supports this clone. The chain is built from TRBV19 and TRBJ2-7; the D gene is possibly TRBD2 (5 bases). Germline lookup yields CDR1 LNHDA and CDR2 SQIVND (reference sequence). The CDR3 loop spans 14 amino acids. The ends were cut back, 1 base at V and 3 bases at J, with 10 bases in the middle. The CDR3 DNA reads as TGTGCCAGTAGTATAGGAGGGCTCGGCTACGAGCAGTACTTC. It specifies CASSIGGLGYEQYF.

The V and J genes are TRBV10-1 and TRBJ2-4; D is possibly TRBD2 (5 bases). The CDR3 length is 14 residues. CDR1 and CDR2 from the germline V gene are WNHNN and SYGVQD (reference sequence). Trimming left V 3 bases short and J 7 bases short, with 13 bases between. Here the CDR3 reads CASSEGPGSNIQYF. The CDR3 DNA is TGCGCCAGCAGTGAAGGGCCTGGGAGTAACATTCAGTACTTC.

V and J are TRBV4-1 and TRBJ1-1; 7 bases map to TRBD1. V gave up 6 bases and J gave up 3 bases; unmatched junction bases: 16. CDR3 length equals 17 residues. The germline V gene encodes CDR1 MGHRA and CDR2 YSYEKL. CDR3 coding DNA: TGCGCCAGCAGGCGGCCGACAGGGACAAACTTGGACACTGAAGCTTTCTTT. It codes for CASRRPTGTNLDTEAFF.

V and J are TRBV6-2 or TRBV6-3 and TRBJ2-1; D might be TRBD2 (7 bases). The CDR3 consists of 18 residues. Looked up from germline, CDR1 is MNHEY and CDR2 is SVGEGT. V lost 2 bases and J 0 bases, leaving 17 bases between the germline ends. For the CDR3, the DNA is TGTGCCAGCAGTTACAGGCCTAGCGGACAGAGCTCCTACAATGAGCAGTTCTTC. It yields the protein CASSYRPSGQSSYNEQFF.

The gene calls are TRBV18 and TRBJ1-1; the match to TRBD1 covers 7 bases. The CDR3 has 12 residues. CDR1 is KGHSH and CDR2 is LQKENI in the germline V gene. V lost 3 bases, J lost 10 bases, and 5 bases stayed unmatched. The CDR3 nucleotides are TGTGCCAGCTCACCCGACAGGGACAGAGCTTTCTTT. It translates to CASSPDRDRAFF.

The chain uses TRBV5-8 and TRBJ1-1; a weak D match, TRBD1 (5 bases). Germline V lookup: CDR1 SGHTS, CDR2 YDEGEE. The CDR3 loop spans 13 amino acids. V lost 5 bases to trimming and J lost 3 bases, with 11 bases between them. CDR3 amino acids: CASSYDRYTEAFF. In DNA form, the CDR3 reads TGTGCCAGCAGTTATGACAGATACACTGAAGCTTTCTTT.